This T cell receptor (beta chain) was recovered during a study of T cell responses to AZD1222 COVID-19 vaccine. Study-wide findings and caveats: Unmutated regions of variants are reportedly targeted by nearly half of spike-specific TCRs.

TCRdb's table, derived via immunoSEQ multiplex PCR, lists solely in-frame clones and lacks some. This sample has 15,000 to 20,000 clones, with around 92% found just once. A word on this clone: Antigen specificity is unknown.

CDR3 size: 14 residues. The germline CDR1 and CDR2 sequences are SGHRS and YFSETQ. V lost 0 bases to trimming and J lost 8 bases, with 12 bases between them. The sequence was obtained from an adult who received the AZD1222 COVID-19 vaccine. This sequence joins TRBV5-1 and TRBJ2-1; D uncertain. Sequencing used peripheral blood, obtained 28 days after the second AZD1222 dose. The CDR3 DNA follows: TGCGCCAGCAGCTTGGGAACAACCAACGATGAGCAGTTCTTC. Protein: CASSLGTTNDEQFF.